One sample yielded the 31 T cell receptor beta chains listed below, sequenced in a study of blood T cell repertoires in COVID-19. Clones were read by immunoSEQ multiplex PCR, and TCRdb kept only the in-frame ones, dropping some. The table has over 200,000 clones, 88% seen once; the top ten hold around 0.99%. The sequencing input was peripheral blood. The receptors were gathered from a woman between 40 and 50 years old who had recovered from COVID-19.

V is TRBV15 and J is TRBJ1-1; a possible D gene is TRBD1 (5 bases). From germline, CDR1 is LNHNV and CDR2 YYDKDF (reference sequence). Trimming removed 3 bases at V and 4 bases at J, with 12 bases between. CDR3 length: 14 residues. The CDR3, as DNA: TGTGCCACCAGCAGGCGCGGGGGGGGCACTGAAGCTTTCTTT. This codes for CATSRRGGGTEAFF.

The chain's CDR3 is CASSLGTSGLRPSETQYF. As DNA, the CDR3 is TGCGCCAGCAGCTTGGGGACTAGCGGCCTACGGCCGTCAGAGACCCAGTACTTC. This rearrangement joins TRBV5-1 to TRBJ2-5; 10 bases align to TRBD2. Trimming took 0 bases from V and 4 from J; bases not matched to a gene: 12. In germline, CDR1 is SGHRS, CDR2 YFSETQ. This CDR3 comprises 18 residues.

The chain employs TRBV30 and TRBJ1-2, with D maybe TRBD1 (5 bases). This CDR3 comprises 13 residues. Germline-derived CDR1 and CDR2 are GTSNPN and SVGIG (reference sequence). V was clipped by 4 bases and J by 8 bases, with 17 bases between them. The CDR3 protein is CAWKGWGGGGYTF. CDR3 in DNA: TGTGCCTGGAAAGGCTGGGGTGGGGGGGGCTACACCTTC.

The chain couples TRBV4-1 to TRBJ1-1; TRBD1 is a possible D gene (5 bases). The CDR3 is 13 residues long. V was pared by 2 bases and J by 8 bases, with 12 bases between. CDR1 is MGHRA and CDR2 is YSYEKL in the germline V gene. The CDR3 is CASSQRSGGEAFF. Written as DNA, the CDR3 is TGCGCCAGCAGCCAAAGATCCGGGGGGGAAGCTTTCTTT.

The chain carries TRBV7-2 and TRBJ2-2; possibly TRBD1 for D (5 bases). V gave up 5 bases and J gave up 5 bases, with 18 bases separating them. The germline V gene encodes CDR1 SGHTA and CDR2 FQGNSA. The CDR3 extends over 16 amino acids. The CDR3 region has the DNA TGTGCCAGCAGCGCACAAGGGGTCCGGGTGACCGGGGAGCTGTTTTTT. Translating it yields CASSAQGVRVTGELFF.

The CDR3 here is CASSYPSTGVGYEQYF. The CDR3 DNA follows: TGTGCCAGCAGTTACCCCTCGACAGGGGTAGGCTACGAGCAGTACTTC. This chain uses TRBV6-2 or TRBV6-3 with TRBJ2-7; 8 bases are shared with TRBD1. Germline CDR1 MNHEY, CDR2 SVGEGT. Trimming removed 2 bases from V and 3 bases from J; junction bases left unmatched: 9. The CDR3 length is 16 residues.

V gene TRBV30 combines with J gene TRBJ1-3; possible D gene TRBD1, 6 bases. Trimming took 2 bases from V and 4 from J, leaving 15 bases between them. Germline V CDR1 and CDR2: GTSNPN, SVGIG (reference sequence). This CDR3 spans 15 amino acids. The CDR3 sequence is CAWSKDSGLGNTIYF. CDR3 sequence (DNA): TGTGCCTGGAGTAAGGACAGCGGTTTGGGAAACACCATATATTTT.

This sequence joins TRBV12-3 or TRBV12-4 and TRBJ2-3; weak D call: TRBD2 (6 bases). This CDR3 is built from 13 residues. Trimming left V 7 bases short and J 8 bases short, with 16 bases between. The CDR3 sequence: CASTPGLGGTQYF. The CDR3 region has the DNA TGTGCCAGCACCCCGGGCCTCGGGGGTACGCAGTATTTT.

The rearrangement joins TRBV4-3 to TRBJ1-3, with 7 bases aligning to TRBD1. Germline V gives CDR1 LGHNA, CDR2 YSLEER. This CDR3 has 16 amino acids. The V and J ends lost 3 bases and 2 bases, in that order; junction bases with no gene match: 7. CDR3 sequence: CASSQAWTGAGNTIYF. For the CDR3, the DNA is TGCGCCAGCAGCCAGGCCTGGACAGGCGCTGGAAACACCATATATTTT.

The chain combines TRBV5-1 with TRBJ2-7; 9 bases align to TRBD1. This CDR3 region has 15 residues. After removal of 3 bases from V and 6 bases from J, the junction contained 10 bases not matched to a gene. CDR1 is SGHRS, CDR2 YFSETQ, per germline. CDR3 sequence (DNA): TGCGCCAGCAGCTCGACAGGGGGATTTGGTTCCGAGCAGTACTTC. As protein: CASSSTGGFGSEQYF.

The V gene is TRBV19, the J gene TRBJ1-1; D gene ambiguous. Looked up from germline, CDR1 is LNHDA and CDR2 is SQIVND (reference sequence). The V gene lost 1 base and the J gene lost 5 bases, with 11 bases spanning the gap. The CDR3 consists of 14 residues. The CDR3 region is CASSIGARATEAFF. In DNA, the CDR3 is TGTGCCAGTAGTATAGGTGCGCGGGCAACTGAAGCTTTCTTT.

The genes are TRBV27 and TRBJ2-7; D possibly corresponds to TRBD2 (6 bases). Looked up from germline, CDR1 is MNHEY and CDR2 is SMNVEV (reference sequence). There are 14 residues in the CDR3. V was clipped by 3 bases and J by 0 bases, with 9 bases between them. This chain's CDR3 is CASSFIGSSYEQYF. The DNA for the CDR3 is TGTGCCAGCAGTTTCATCGGGAGCTCCTACGAGCAGTACTTC.

The chain uses TRBV7-2 and TRBJ2-2; D may be TRBD2 (5 bases). In germline, CDR1 is SGHTA, CDR2 FQGNSA. This CDR3 contains 16 residues. V was trimmed by 3 bases and J by 3 bases, leaving 14 bases between them. Written as DNA, the CDR3 is TGTGCCAGCAGCTTTGAGGGTAGCGCCCACACCGGGGAGCTGTTTTTT. Its translation is CASSFEGSAHTGELFF.

This chain connects TRBV7-9 to TRBJ1-1, with 7 bases identical to TRBD1. There are 13 residues in the CDR3. The junction had 5 bases not matched to a gene; V was cut back by 6 bases and J by 4 bases. The germline V gene has CDR1 SEHNR and CDR2 FQNEAQ (reference sequence). The CDR3 here is CASSRGQPTEAFF. The CDR3 region has the DNA TGTGCCAGCAGTAGGGGGCAGCCCACTGAAGCTTTCTTT.

This clone appeared once. This sequence joins TRBV4-1 and TRBJ2-1; the D is unclear. This CDR3 is built from 12 residues. Germline assignment: CDR1 MGHRA and CDR2 YSYEKL. Trimming shortened V by 4 bases and J by 7 bases, and 8 bases separated the two germline ends. The CDR3: CASSPNMNEQFF. The CDR3 nucleotides are TGCGCCAGCAGCCCAAACATGAATGAGCAGTTCTTC.

This clone was seen only a few times. The chain is built from TRBV5-1 and TRBJ2-1, with a tentative D call TRBD2 (5 bases). The V end was cut by 4 bases, the J end by 2 bases, with 10 bases between. Germline lookup yields CDR1 SGHRS and CDR2 YFSETQ. The CDR3 extends over 14 amino acids. The CDR3 DNA follows: TGCGCCAGCAGCCCGGAGCGGCCCTACAATGAGCAGTTCTTC. Encoded protein: CASSPERPYNEQFF.

This chain links TRBV24-1 with TRBJ1-1, with unresolved D. V was clipped by 5 bases and J by 6 bases, with 12 bases between them. Germline V lookup: CDR1 KGHDR, CDR2 SFDVKD. This CDR3 has 13 amino acids. The CDR3: CATSGGRWAEAFF. CDR3 DNA: TGTGCCACCAGTGGTGGGAGGTGGGCTGAAGCTTTCTTT.

This chain connects TRBV10-3 to TRBJ2-1; TRBD2 matches at 11 bases. The germline V gene has CDR1 ENHRY and CDR2 SYGVKD. This CDR3 is 17 amino acids long. Trimming took 4 bases from V and 4 from J; bases not matched to a gene: 9. CDR3 DNA sequence: TGTGCCATCAGTGGTCCCCCCGGGACTAGCGGTTACAATGAGCAGTTCTTC. Encoded protein: CAISGPPGTSGYNEQFF.

The V and J genes are TRBV29-1 and TRBJ1-1; 7 bases fit TRBD1. Trimming took 6 bases from V and 4 from J; bases not matched to a gene: 11. Germline CDR1 reads SQVTM; CDR2 reads ANQGSEA. The length of the CDR3 is 14 residues. CDR3 sequence: CSVRGGGGGTEAFF. CDR3 sequence (DNA): TGCAGCGTCCGCGGAGGGGGCGGCGGCACTGAAGCTTTCTTT.

The V and J genes are TRBV4-1 and TRBJ1-2; possibly TRBD1 for D (5 bases). This CDR3 spans 16 amino acids. CDR1 is MGHRA and CDR2 is YSYEKL in the germline V gene. Between the trimmed V and J ends, which lost 4 bases and 7 bases, there was a span of 22 bases. The DNA for the CDR3 is TGCGCCAGCAGCCCGCGGGGGTCCCGGGGGTCGGGTGGCTACACCTTC. Translating it yields CASSPRGSRGSGGYTF.

The chain links TRBV5-1 to TRBJ2-1; TRBD2 aligns across 14 bases. V lost 4 bases and J lost 7; bases outside the gene matches: 13. The CDR3 extends over 18 amino acids. Germline lookup yields CDR1 SGHRS and CDR2 YFSETQ. CDR3 residues: CASSQGLAGAPLRNEQFF. The DNA of the CDR3 is TGCGCCAGCAGCCAGGGACTAGCGGGAGCCCCGCTTCGGAATGAGCAGTTCTTC.

V is TRBV19 and J is TRBJ2-7; D is perhaps TRBD1 (6 bases). CDR1 is LNHDA, CDR2 SQIVND, per germline (reference sequence). This CDR3 contains 16 residues. V lost 3 bases to trimming and J lost 2 bases, with 17 bases between them. The CDR3 sequence: CASSILGGFPPYEQYF. For the CDR3, the DNA is TGTGCCAGTAGTATTTTAGGGGGTTTTCCCCCCTACGAGCAGTACTTC.

This chain links TRBV18 with TRBJ2-3; TRBD2 might be the D (7 bases). This CDR3 is 15 amino acids long. Trimming took off 3 bases at V and 4 bases at J, with 14 bases between the two ends. Germline CDR1 is KGHSH and CDR2 is LQKENI. Written as DNA, the CDR3 is TGTGCCAGCTCACCGGCGGGGGCGGGGGCAGATACGCAGTATTTT. Protein: CASSPAGAGADTQYF.

In this sample, this clone turned up once. The CDR3 spells CASSIARGGTFNYGYTF. CDR3 nucleotide sequence: TGTGCCAGTAGTATAGCAAGGGGAGGGACGTTCAACTATGGCTACACCTTC. The genes are TRBV19 and TRBJ1-2; perhaps TRBD1 as D (5 bases). The ends were cut back, 1 base at V and 2 bases at J, with 17 bases in the middle. The CDR3 has 17 residues. Germline V gives CDR1 LNHDA, CDR2 SQIVND (reference sequence).

V usage is TRBV13 and J usage is TRBJ2-3; 9 bases fit TRBD2. The germline V gene has CDR1 PRHDT and CDR2 FYEKMQ (reference sequence). V shed 5 bases, J shed 0 bases, and the junction held 6 bases outside the gene matches. The CDR3 spans 16 residues. The CDR3 bases are TGTGCCAGCAGCCAACGACTAGCGGCAAGCACAGATACGCAGTATTTT. This encodes CASSQRLAASTDTQYF.

The V gene is TRBV3-1 (or the pseudogene TRBV3-2), the J gene TRBJ1-4, with 11 bases identical to TRBD1. The CDR3 has 20 amino acids. V shed 0 bases, J shed 1 base, and the junction held 10 bases outside the gene matches. CDR1 and CDR2 from the germline V gene are LGHDT and YNNKEL (reference sequence). The CDR3 nucleotides are TGTGCCAGCAGCCAAGATGGCGGGACAGGGGGTTTAGTAACTAATGAAAAACTGTTTTTT. Translating gives CASSQDGGTGGLVTNEKLFF.

This chain uses TRBV7-3 with TRBJ2-1, with 11 bases that match TRBD2. The germline CDR1 and CDR2 sequences are SGHTA and FQGTGA. This CDR3 contains 15 residues. Trimming took 5 bases from V and 6 from J; bases not matched to a gene: 6. This chain's CDR3 is CASSRTSGSANEQFF. CDR3 nucleotides: TGTGCCAGCAGCCGCACTAGCGGGAGCGCCAATGAGCAGTTCTTC.

The V call is TRBV11-3, the J call TRBJ1-1; TRBD1 matches at 10 bases. CDR3 size: 16 residues. Looked up from germline, CDR1 is SGHNT and CDR2 is YENEEA. Unmatched junction bases numbered 6, after V lost 5 bases and J lost 0 bases. CDR3 nucleotide sequence: TGTGCCAGCAGCCCCCGGACAGGGGGATTGAACACTGAAGCTTTCTTT. Its translation is CASSPRTGGLNTEAFF. Filled out from reference TRBV11-3 and TRBJ1-1, the complete variable domain reads EAGVVQSPRYKIIEKKQPVAFWCNPISGHNTLYWYLQNLGQGPELLIRYENEEAVDDSQLPKDRFSAERLKGVDSTLKIQPAELGDSAVYLCASSPRTGGLNTEAFFGQGTRLTVV.

The chain carries TRBV5-6 and TRBJ1-3, with D maybe TRBD1 (6 bases). The CDR3 sequence is 14 residues long. Germline V gives CDR1 SGHDT, CDR2 YYEEEE. Trimming left V 2 bases short and J 2 bases short, with 8 bases between. The CDR3 spells CASSFSGAGNTIYF. The CDR3 DNA sequence: TGTGCCAGCAGCTTCTCAGGGGCTGGAAACACCATATATTTT.

This clone was seen just once. V is TRBV19 and J is TRBJ1-2, with TRBD1 matching over 12 bases. This CDR3 contains 15 residues. The junction had 6 bases not matched to a gene; V was cut back by 3 bases and J by 7 bases. Germline lookup yields CDR1 LNHDA and CDR2 SQIVND (reference sequence). The CDR3: CASSIMGQGAGGYTF. The CDR3 DNA sequence: TGTGCCAGTAGTATCATGGGACAGGGGGCGGGTGGCTACACCTTC.

This chain links TRBV2 with TRBJ2-6; 7 bases fit TRBD1. The ends lost 11 bases at V and 0 bases at J; junction bases unmatched: 13. This CDR3 has 17 amino acids. Germline loops: CDR1 SNHLY, CDR2 FYNNEI. CDR3: CASQGGLHSSGANVLTF. The CDR3 nucleotides read TGTGCCTCCCAAGGGGGCCTACACAGCTCTGGGGCCAACGTCCTGACTTTC. Supplemented by reference TRBV2 and TRBJ2-6, the full variable domain reads EPEVTQTPSHQVTQMGQEVILRCVPISNHLYFYWYRQILGQKVEFLVSFYNNEISEKSEIFDDQFSVERPDGSNFTLKIRSTKLEDSAMYFCASQGGLHSSGANVLTFGAGSRLTVL.